These T cell receptor beta chains were read from a single sample in a study of T-cell memory formation after mild COVID-19. TCRdb re-called the 5' RACE reads with MiXCR, one entry per CDR3 protein. This table holds 250,000 to 350,000 distinct CDR3 sequences, roughly a fifth found once. Sequencing used PBMCs or a T cell subset sorted from them (not recorded which). These receptors all come from a man between 18 and 35 years old who had mild COVID-19 (a few samples of this study predate the infection). Cell type and time point are not known. Each CDR3 is given with its conserved first and last residue. The D gene is left open where the match is weak. Clone size appears in some rows only: once, few, many, or a class for an expanded clone.

DNA,CDR3,J,V,D,size
TGTGCCACCAGTGGGACAGGGGGCACTGAAGCTTTCTTT,CATSGTGGTEAFF,TRBJ1-1,TRBV15,TRBD1,NA
TGCGCCAGCAGTGAGTCGTGGGGCCCCTACGAGCAGTACTTC,CASSESWGPYEQYF,TRBJ2-7,TRBV10-2,NA,many
TGCGCCAGCAGCTTGGGACCCCCCACCTACAATGAGCAGTTCTTC,CASSLGPPTYNEQFF,TRBJ2-1,TRBV5-1,NA,many
TGTGCCAGCAGCGTTGGGAGCGGGGCCTACAATGAGCAGTTCTTC,CASSVGSGAYNEQFF,TRBJ2-1,TRBV9,TRBD2,few
TGTGCCAGCAGTGGTCGGTCTTCCATGAACACTGAAGCTTTCTTT,CASSGRSSMNTEAFF,TRBJ1-1,TRBV6-2/TRBV6-3,NA,NA
TGTGCCAGCAGCTTAGCGCGGGCCAGCTCTGGAAACACCATATATTTT,CASSLARASSGNTIYF,TRBJ1-3,TRBV7-9,NA,NA
TGTGCCAGCAGCTTGGCCCGACTAGTATGGGAAAGCACAGATACGCAGTATTTT,CASSLARLVWESTDTQYF,TRBJ2-3,TRBV5-6,NA,few
TGTGCCAGCAGCTTAGCGCGAGTAGCTAATGAAAAACTGTTTTTT,CASSLARVANEKLFF,TRBJ1-4,TRBV7-9,NA,NA
TGTGCCAGCGGGACAGGGGCCCACGAGCAGTACTTC,CASGTGAHEQYF,TRBJ2-7,TRBV9,TRBD1,few
TGCGCCAGCAGCCAGGCCAGGGAGCATGAGCAGTTCTTC,CASSQAREHEQFF,TRBJ2-1,TRBV4-3,NA,NA
TGCGCCAGCAGCTTGGGAGGCTCCGACGGGGAGCTGTTTTTT,CASSLGGSDGELFF,TRBJ2-2,TRBV5-1,NA,few
TGTGCCAGCAGCTCTACAGGGTGGGCGTCTGGGGACAATGAGCAGTTCTTC,CASSSTGWASGDNEQFF,TRBJ2-1,TRBV13,NA,NA
TGTGCCAGCAGTCCCGAGGGTTTTGTAAAACTGTTTTTT,CASSPEGFVKLFF,TRBJ1-4,TRBV12-3/TRBV12-4,NA,NA
TGTGCCAGCAGCTTGGTGGCCGGAACGAACACCGGGGAGCTGTTTTTT,CASSLVAGTNTGELFF,TRBJ2-2,TRBV5-4,NA,NA
TGTGCCAGCAGCTTACCGGGACTATTCCGCGAGCAGTTCTTC,CASSLPGLFREQFF,TRBJ2-1,TRBV7-6,TRBD2,few
TGCGCCAGCAGCCAAGATTATATTGGGACTGAAGCTTTCTTT,CASSQDYIGTEAFF,TRBJ1-1,TRBV4-1,NA,NA
TGTGCCACCAGCAGAGCCGGGGGGGCGAGGTACAATGAGCAGTTCTTC,CATSRAGGARYNEQFF,TRBJ2-1,TRBV15,TRBD2,NA
TGTGCCAGCAGCCAAGTCGACAGTCAAGAGACCCAGTACTTC,CASSQVDSQETQYF,TRBJ2-5,TRBV7-9,NA,NA
TGCGCCAGCAGCCCGGGGGGCCACACCGGGGAGCTGTTTTTT,CASSPGGHTGELFF,TRBJ2-2,TRBV5-1,NA,NA
TGTGCCAGCAGCCCGGAGTGGCGAGAAGAGACCCAGTACTTC,CASSPEWREETQYF,TRBJ2-5,TRBV7-9,NA,few
TGTGCCAGCAGCCCTACCTTGGCAGGGGTTGACACTGAAGCTTTCTTT,CASSPTLAGVDTEAFF,TRBJ1-1,TRBV4-2,NA,few
TGCAGCGTTCCGCGGACAGGGGGTTACACAGATACGCAGTATTTT,CSVPRTGGYTDTQYF,TRBJ2-3,TRBV29-1,TRBD1,few
TGTGCCACCAGCGACAGAATCAATGAAAAACTGTTTTTT,CATSDRINEKLFF,TRBJ1-4,TRBV15,NA,few